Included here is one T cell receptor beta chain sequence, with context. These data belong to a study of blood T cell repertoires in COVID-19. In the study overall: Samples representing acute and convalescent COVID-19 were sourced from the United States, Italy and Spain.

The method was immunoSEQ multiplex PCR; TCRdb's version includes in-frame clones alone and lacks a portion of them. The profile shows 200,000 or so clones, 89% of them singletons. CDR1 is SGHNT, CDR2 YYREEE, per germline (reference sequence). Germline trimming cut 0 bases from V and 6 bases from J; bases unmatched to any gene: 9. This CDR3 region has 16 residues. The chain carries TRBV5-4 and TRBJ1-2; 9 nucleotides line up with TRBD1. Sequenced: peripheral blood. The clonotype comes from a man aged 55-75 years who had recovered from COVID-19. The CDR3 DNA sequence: TGTGCCAGCAGCTTGGCACTACAGGGGGCGCAAAATGGCTACACCTTC. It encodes CASSLALQGAQNGYTF.